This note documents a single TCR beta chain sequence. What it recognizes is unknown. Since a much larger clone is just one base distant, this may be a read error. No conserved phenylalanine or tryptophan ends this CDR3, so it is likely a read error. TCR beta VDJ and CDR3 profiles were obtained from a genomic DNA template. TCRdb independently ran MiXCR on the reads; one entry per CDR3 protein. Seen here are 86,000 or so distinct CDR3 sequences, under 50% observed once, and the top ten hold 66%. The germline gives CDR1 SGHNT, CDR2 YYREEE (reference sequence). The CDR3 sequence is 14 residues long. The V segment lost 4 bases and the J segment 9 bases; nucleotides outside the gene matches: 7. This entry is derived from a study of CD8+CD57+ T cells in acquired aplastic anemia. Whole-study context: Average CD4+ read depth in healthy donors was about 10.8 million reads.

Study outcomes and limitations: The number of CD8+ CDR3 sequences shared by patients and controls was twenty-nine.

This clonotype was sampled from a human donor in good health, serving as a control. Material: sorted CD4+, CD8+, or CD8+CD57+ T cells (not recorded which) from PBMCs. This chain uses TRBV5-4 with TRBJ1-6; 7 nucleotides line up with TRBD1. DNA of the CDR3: TGTGCCAGCAGCCCAGGGGGTTCCGGTTCACCCCTCCACTCT. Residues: CASSPGGSGSPLHS.